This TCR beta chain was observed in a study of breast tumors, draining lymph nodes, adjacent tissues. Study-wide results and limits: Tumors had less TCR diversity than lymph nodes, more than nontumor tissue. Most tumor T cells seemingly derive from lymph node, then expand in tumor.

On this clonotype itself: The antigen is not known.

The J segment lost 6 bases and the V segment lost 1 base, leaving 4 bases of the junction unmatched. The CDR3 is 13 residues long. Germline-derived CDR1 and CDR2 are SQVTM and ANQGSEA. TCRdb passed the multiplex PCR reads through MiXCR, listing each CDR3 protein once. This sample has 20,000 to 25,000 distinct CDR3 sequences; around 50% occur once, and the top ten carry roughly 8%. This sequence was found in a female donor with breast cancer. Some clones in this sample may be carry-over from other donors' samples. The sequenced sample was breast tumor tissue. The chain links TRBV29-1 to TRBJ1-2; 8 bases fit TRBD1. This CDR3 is CSVEGGTGDGYTF. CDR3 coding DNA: TGCAGCGTTGAAGGCGGGACAGGAGATGGCTACACCTTC. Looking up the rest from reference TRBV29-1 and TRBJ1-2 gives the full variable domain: SAVISQKPSRDICQRGTSLTIQCQVDSQVTMMFWYRQQPGQSLTLIATANQGSEATYESGFVIDKFPISRPNLTFSTLTVSNMSPEDSSIYLCSVEGGTGDGYTFGSGTRLTVV.